This T cell receptor (beta chain) was observed in a study of T-cell reconstitution after alpha-beta-depleted transplantation in children. Whole-study results and caveats: Recipient T cells and thymic progenitors that survived gave rise to the high TCRbeta diversity observed at day 60 in some patients.

Trimming left V 0 bases short and J 3 bases short, with 9 bases between. The CDR3 sequence is 14 residues long. Germline V gene data show CDR1 as ENHRY and CDR2 as SYGVKD. TCRbeta library preparation incorporated unique molecular identifiers. TCRdb reprocessed the PCR reads with MiXCR, giving one entry per CDR3 protein. The sample includes some 550,000 distinct CDR3 sequences, 20% to 25% of them seen just once. This clonotype was detected only a few times. Its antigen is still unknown. This receptor was obtained from a boy in the first two years of life who had a stem cell transplant for acute myeloid leukemia, so the T cells may come from the graft donor. This chain uses TRBV10-3 with TRBJ2-7, with D maybe TRBD1 (5 bases). The starting material was PBMCs, mostly from graft donor cells, obtained 360 days after TCRalphabeta/CD19-depleted stem cell transplant. The CDR3 sequence is CAISESGPFYEQYF. CDR3 sequence (DNA): TGTGCCATCAGTGAGTCGGGGCCGTTCTACGAGCAGTACTTC.